The sample holds a few counts of the clone carrying this T cell receptor beta chain. Trimming left V 0 bases short and J 3 bases short, with 15 bases between. The CDR3 runs 16 residues. From germline, CDR1 is LGHNA and CDR2 YSLEER. This entry belongs to a study of blood T cells in healthy people across ages. Sample-barcoded 5' priming and a J-beta primer mix drove a second PCR of about 6 to 12 cycles. TCRdb itself ran the 5' RACE reads through MiXCR, one entry per CDR3 protein. The repertoire holds hundreds of thousands of distinct CDR3 sequences, with 49% as singletons. The study recruited healthy Caucasian donors from Russia who were aged about 6 to 90.

The chain uses TRBV4-3 and TRBJ2-7; D gene ambiguous. The sequence was collected from a woman aged 60-75 years in good health. Material for sequencing was blood. The CDR3 coding sequence is TGCGCCAGCAGCCAAGATCAGGATTTGTTGGGCTACGAGCAGTACTTC. It is translated as CASSQDQDLLGYEQYF.